This is a list of T cell receptor beta chains from one sample in a study of T cell responses to AZD1222 COVID-19 vaccine. Produced via immunoSEQ multiplex PCR; TCRdb's table is partial and in-frame only. The data show 250,000 to 300,000 clones, with 94% seen just once and about 0.5% held by the top ten. The sequencing here drew on peripheral blood, taken 28 days after the second AZD1222 dose. These receptors were taken from an adult who received the AZD1222 COVID-19 vaccine. The CDR3 runs from the conserved cysteine through the conserved F or W. A D gene is named only where the DNA matches it firmly. Only part of the rows carry a size: once, few, many, or a class if the clone is expanded.

TRBJ2-5 | TRBD2 | TRBV7-2 | - | TGTGCCAGCAGCTTAGTAGCGGGAGAGGAGACCCAGTACTTC | CASSLVAGEETQYF
TRBJ1-1 | - | TRBV18 | - | TGTGCCAGCTCACCGATGAACGGGGTTGCGCCTGAAGCTTTCTTT | CASSPMNGVAPEAFF
TRBJ2-1 | - | TRBV3-1/TRBV3-2 | - | TGTGCCAGCCAAAGAGGTCACTCCTACAATGAGCAGTTCTTC | CASQRGHSYNEQFF
TRBJ1-1 | - | TRBV4-2 | - | TGTGCCAGCAGCCAAGCGGCAATCCGCGACACTGAAGCTTTCTTT | CASSQAAIRDTEAFF
TRBJ1-1 | - | TRBV5-1 | - | TGCGCCAGCAGCTTGGGGGGGGCCCCCCCCACTGAAGCTTTCTTT | CASSLGGAPPTEAFF
TRBJ2-3 | TRBD2 | TRBV7-9 | - | TGTGCCGAGCAGGGAGCGGGAGGCACAGATACGCAGTATTTT | CAEQGAGGTDTQYF
TRBJ2-1 | TRBD1 | TRBV7-2 | - | TGTGCCAGCAGCTTCCGGACAGGGCCGAACAATGAGCAGTTCTTC | CASSFRTGPNNEQFF
TRBJ2-1 | TRBD2 | TRBV11-3 | - | TGTGCCAGCAGCCCGCCGGGACTACTCAATGAGCAGTTCTTC | CASSPPGLLNEQFF
TRBJ2-7 | - | TRBV6-2/TRBV6-3 | few | TGTGCCAGCAGCTTCCACTACGAGCAGTACTTC | CASSFHYEQYF
TRBJ2-1 | - | TRBV4-1 | - | TGCGCCAGCAGCCAGGGGTCGATAATCTCCTACAATGAGCAGTTCTTC | CASSQGSIISYNEQFF
TRBJ2-7 | TRBD1 | TRBV5-4 | - | TGTGCCAGCAGCCGTAGGACAGGGGGGTCGTACGAGCAGTACTTC | CASSRRTGGSYEQYF
TRBJ2-7 | - | TRBV5-4 | once | TGTGCCACCGGGGACAACTCCTACGAGCAGTACTTC | CATGDNSYEQYF
TRBJ2-7 | - | TRBV10-3 | - | TGTGCCATCGGTGTTGGCCACGAGCAGTACTTC | CAIGVGHEQYF
TRBJ2-5 | - | TRBV2 | - | TGTGCCAGCAGTGCCGCTAGCCGCGGGGAGACCCAGTACTTC | CASSAASRGETQYF
TRBJ1-2 | - | TRBV7-9 | - | TGTGCCAGCAGCTTAATTCGGGGCTCTGGCTACACCTTC | CASSLIRGSGYTF
TRBJ1-2 | - | TRBV5-1 | few | TGCGCCAGCAGAAGGTCCGGGGGTGAAGGCTACACCTTC | CASRRSGGEGYTF
TRBJ1-2 | - | TRBV7-9 | once | TGTGCCAGCAGCTTAATAGGCGATGGCTACACCTTC | CASSLIGDGYTF
TRBJ2-3 | - | TRBV6-2/TRBV6-3 | - | TGTGCCAGCAGTCATAGGGCGGGAACGCAGTATTTT | CASSHRAGTQYF
TRBJ1-1 | - | TRBV28 | - | TGTGCCAGCAGCGGAGGCATGAACACTGAAGCTTTCTTT | CASSGGMNTEAFF
TRBJ1-3 | - | TRBV5-5 | - | TGTGCCAGCAGCACACACCCAGGGGTTTCTGGAAACACCATATATTTT | CASSTHPGVSGNTIYF
TRBJ1-2 | - | TRBV7-2 | - | TGTGCCAGCAGCTCGGACTTAATTGCCTTAATCTACACCTTC | CASSSDLIALIYTF
TRBJ2-2 | TRBD2 | TRBV4-3 | - | TGCGCCAGCAGCCAAGAGACTAGCGGGAACACCGGGGAGCTGTTTTTT | CASSQETSGNTGELFF
TRBJ1-5 | - | TRBV28 | once | TGTGCCAGCAGTTTTCTGGGATGGGGGAGCAATCAGCCCCAGCATTTT | CASSFLGWGSNQPQHF
TRBJ1-4 | TRBD1 | TRBV28 | - | TGTGCCAGTAAAGGACAGGGAGGTTGGGAAAAACTGTTTTTT | CASKGQGGWEKLFF
TRBJ1-6 | TRBD1 | TRBV3-1/TRBV3-2 | once | TGTGCCAGCAGCCCCGGACAGGGAGACTCACCCCTCCACTTT | CASSPGQGDSPLHF
TRBJ2-7 | TRBD2 | TRBV6-5 | - | TGTGCCAGCAGACCTAGCGGGGGGACTCCCTACGAGCAGTACTTC | CASRPSGGTPYEQYF
TRBJ2-7 | - | TRBV6-7 | - | TGTGCCAGCGAGGGGTTGGAGCACGAGCAGTACTTC | CASEGLEHEQYF
TRBJ1-1 | - | TRBV2 | - | TGTGCCAGCAGTGAAAAGGGGGGGGGATACACTGAAGCTTTCTTT | CASSEKGGGYTEAFF
TRBJ1-2 | - | TRBV29-1 | - | TGCAGCGTTGAGGCGGTCCGGGATGGCTACACCTTC | CSVEAVRDGYTF
TRBJ2-1 | - | TRBV20-1 | - | TGCAGTGAATATGAGCAGTTCTTC | CSEYEQFF
TRBJ1-2 | - | TRBV2 | - | TGTGCCAGCAGTGAACTGCGGATCTATGGCTACACCTTC | CASSELRIYGYTF
TRBJ1-4 | - | TRBV28 | - | TGTGCCAGCAGTTCGGTCGGGGCTAATGAAAAACTGTTTTTT | CASSSVGANEKLFF
TRBJ2-7 | - | TRBV2 | - | TGTGCCAGCAGTGAACAGTTCTCCTACGAGCAGTACTTC | CASSEQFSYEQYF
TRBJ2-5 | TRBD1 | TRBV10-2 | once | TGCGCCAGCACCGGGACAGGGATTGGGCAAGAGACCCAGTACTTC | CASTGTGIGQETQYF
TRBJ1-1 | - | TRBV6-5 | once | TGTGCCAGCAGAAAGAACACTGAAGCTTTCTTT | CASRKNTEAFF
TRBJ2-7 | - | TRBV28 | - | TGTGCCAGCAGTCCCCAACAGGGCACCCCCCGCGAGCAGTACTTC | CASSPQQGTPREQYF
TRBJ1-1 | TRBD1 | TRBV11-2 | - | TGTGCCAGCAGCTCGGACAGGGGCCGGCGGTGTTTCTTT | CASSSDRGRRCFF
TRBJ2-1 | - | TRBV5-6 | - | TGTGCCAGCAGCTTGGCCTGGCTAGCAGACTCCTACAATGAGCAGTTCTTC | CASSLAWLADSYNEQFF
TRBJ2-6 | - | TRBV11-2 | - | TGTGCCAGCAGCTTAGTTGGGCCCGTCTCTGGGGCCAACGTCCTGACTTTC | CASSLVGPVSGANVLTF
TRBJ2-3 | - | TRBV3-1/TRBV3-2 | - | TGTGCCAGCAGCTCAAGGGCAGATACGCAGTATTTT | CASSSRADTQYF
TRBJ2-7 | - | TRBV12-2 | - | TGTGCAAGTCGCCCGCGACAGGGAGACTACGAGCAGTACTTC | CASRPRQGDYEQYF
TRBJ1-2 | TRBD1 | TRBV6-4 | - | TGTGCCAGCAGTGGAAGGGGGCGAGGCTACACCTTC | CASSGRGRGYTF
TRBJ2-1 | - | TRBV20-1 | - | TGCAGTGCCCCCGGAGCCTGGGGGCAGTTCTTC | CSAPGAWGQFF
TRBJ1-4 | - | TRBV7-2 | - | TGTGCCAGCAGCTTAGGGCTTTGGCTAGGGGAACTGTTTTTT | CASSLGLWLGELFF
TRBJ2-7 | - | TRBV7-9 | - | TGTGCCAGCAGCTTTGAGGCGAGTCGGGTTCACGAGCAGTACTTC | CASSFEASRVHEQYF
TRBJ1-1 | TRBD1 | TRBV5-6 | - | TGTGCCAGCAGCCTCGCAGGGGGAGGTACTGAAGCTTTCTTT | CASSLAGGGTEAFF
TRBJ1-5 | TRBD1 | TRBV28 | - | TGTGCCAGCAGGACAGGGGTTTCGCATCAGCCCCAGCATTTT | CASRTGVSHQPQHF
TRBJ2-1 | - | TRBV5-4 | - | TGTGCCAGCAGCTTGCAGGGTGGGGCCTACAATGAGCAGTTCTTC | CASSLQGGAYNEQFF